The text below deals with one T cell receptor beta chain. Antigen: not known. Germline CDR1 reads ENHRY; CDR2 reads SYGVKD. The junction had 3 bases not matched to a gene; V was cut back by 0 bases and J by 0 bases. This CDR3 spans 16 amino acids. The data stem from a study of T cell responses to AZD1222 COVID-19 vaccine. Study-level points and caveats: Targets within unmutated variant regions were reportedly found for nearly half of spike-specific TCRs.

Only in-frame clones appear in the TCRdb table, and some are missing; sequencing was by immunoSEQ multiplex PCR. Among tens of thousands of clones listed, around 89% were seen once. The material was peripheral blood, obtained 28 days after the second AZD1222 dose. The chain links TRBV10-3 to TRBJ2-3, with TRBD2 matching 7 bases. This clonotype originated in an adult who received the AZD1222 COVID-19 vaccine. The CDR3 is CAISESAAGSTDTQYF. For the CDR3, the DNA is TGTGCCATCAGTGAGTCAGCAGCGGGGAGCACAGATACGCAGTATTTT.